This T cell receptor beta chain comes out of a study of stem cell transplantation in POMP-related autoinflammatory disease. Generated by immunoSEQ multiplex PCR, the TCRdb table keeps only in-frame clones and is missing some. The data contain about 8,600 clones, roughly 85% of them singletons. The germline V gene encodes CDR1 MDHEN and CDR2 SYDVKM. The CDR3 contains 14 residues. The V gene lost 3 bases and the J gene lost 6 bases, with 11 bases spanning the gap. A note on this clone: Its antigen is unknown.

Study-wide findings and caveats: Across all analyzed T-cell subsets, patients with PRAID tended toward reduced diversity and increased clonality.

This specimen was CD8+ T cells from PBMCs, taken after stem cell transplantation. The TCR comes from a human patient with POMP-related autoinflammation and immune dysregulation (PRAID). A share of the T cells may be of graft donor origin. V is TRBV28 and J is TRBJ1-4, with a possible D match to TRBD1 (6 bases). The CDR3 region has the DNA TGTGCCAGCAGTTTTGTAGGGGGAGATGAAAAACTGTTTTTT. Translation gives CASSFVGGDEKLFF. The whole variable domain, filled in from reference TRBV28 and TRBJ1-4, reads DVKVTQSSRYLVKRTGEKVFLECVQDMDHENMFWYRQDPGLGLRLIYFSYDVKMKEKGDIPEGYSVSREKKERFSLILESASTNQTSMYLCASSFVGGDEKLFFGSGTQLSVL.